The sequence of this TCR beta chain was determined in a study of T cells in Graves' hyperthyroidism and ophthalmopathy. Study results and limitations: Blood held most thyroid clonotypes expanded above 0.001 frequency. Ophthalmopathy could be told apart from stable hyperthyroidism with a 13 V-J model. Model predictions of ophthalmopathy came a median approximately 6.5 months before onset.

RNA transcripts were the template for amplifying TCR beta CDR3 regions. A first-round RT-PCR of the TCR CDR3 used the HTBI primer set. TCRdb called the multiplex PCR reads again in MiXCR, with one record for every CDR3 protein. The sample shows roughly 100,000 distinct CDR3 sequences, about 50% of them seen only once. Between the trimmed V and J ends, which lost 7 bases and 3 bases, there was a span of 12 bases. CDR3 length: 14 amino acids. The germline V gene encodes CDR1 LNHDA and CDR2 SQIVND (reference sequence). Graves' hyperthyroidism was deemed stable absent ophthalmopathy progression within 18 months. Comments on this clonotype: Its matching antigen is unknown.

This receptor was identified in a man between 40 and 49 years old with Graves' hyperthyroidism. Sequencing was done on a sample of blood. The chain couples TRBV19 to TRBJ2-2; maybe TRBD1 (5 bases). CDR3 coding DNA: TGTGCCAGTAATGCAGGGCGCGACACCGGGGAGCTGTTTTTT. Encoded protein: CASNAGRDTGELFF.